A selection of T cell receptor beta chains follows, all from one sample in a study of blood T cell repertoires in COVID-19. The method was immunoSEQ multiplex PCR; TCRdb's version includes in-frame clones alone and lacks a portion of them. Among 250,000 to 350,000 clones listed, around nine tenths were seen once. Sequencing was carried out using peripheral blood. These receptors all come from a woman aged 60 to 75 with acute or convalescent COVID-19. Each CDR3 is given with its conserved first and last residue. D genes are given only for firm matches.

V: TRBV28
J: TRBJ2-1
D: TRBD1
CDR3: CASTQGQDNEQFF
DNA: TGTGCCAGCACCCAGGGACAGGACAATGAGCAGTTCTTC

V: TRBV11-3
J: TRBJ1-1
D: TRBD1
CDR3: CASSPQGENTEAFF
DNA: TGTGCCAGCAGCCCACAGGGGGAGAACACTGAAGCTTTCTTT

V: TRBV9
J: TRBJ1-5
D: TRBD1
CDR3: CASSSGGAVSNQPQHF
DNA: TGTGCCAGCAGTTCAGGGGGCGCGGTGAGCAATCAGCCCCAGCATTTT

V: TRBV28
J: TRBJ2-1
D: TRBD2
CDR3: CASSSPAGVTSYNEQFF
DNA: TGTGCCAGCAGTTCCCCCGCGGGGGTTACGTCCTACAATGAGCAGTTCTTC

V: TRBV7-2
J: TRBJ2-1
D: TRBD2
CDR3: CASSSTSGRYNEQFF
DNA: TGTGCCAGCAGCTCGACTAGCGGGAGATACAATGAGCAGTTCTTC

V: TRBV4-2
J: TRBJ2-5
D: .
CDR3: CASSQDREIQETQYF
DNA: TGTGCCAGCAGCCAAGATCGAGAGATTCAAGAGACCCAGTACTTC

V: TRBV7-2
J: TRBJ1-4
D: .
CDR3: CASSPGDPTTNEKLFF
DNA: TGTGCCAGCAGCCCCGGGGATCCCACAACTAATGAAAAACTGTTTTTT

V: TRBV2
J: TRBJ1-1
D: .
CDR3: CASSAPVGGVGNTEAFF
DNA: TGTGCCAGCAGTGCCCCCGTCGGGGGAGTCGGGAACACTGAAGCTTTCTTT

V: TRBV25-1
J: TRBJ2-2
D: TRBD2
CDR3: CASSEYGAGEAGELFF
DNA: TGTGCCAGCAGTGAATATGGAGCGGGAGAGGCCGGGGAGCTGTTTTTT

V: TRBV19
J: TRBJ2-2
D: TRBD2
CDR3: CATTGLAGPWSNTGELFF
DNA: TGTGCCACCACGGGACTAGCGGGTCCTTGGTCGAACACCGGGGAGCTGTTTTTT

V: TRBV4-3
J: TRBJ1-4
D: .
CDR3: CASSQDLNGANEKLFF
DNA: TGCGCCAGCAGCCAAGATTTGAACGGAGCTAATGAAAAACTGTTTTTT

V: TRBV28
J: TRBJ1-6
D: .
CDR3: CASFTGSLDNSPLHF
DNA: TGTGCCAGCTTTACAGGATCTCTTGATAATTCACCCCTCCACTTT

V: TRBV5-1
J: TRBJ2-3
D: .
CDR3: CASSSQGLGDTQYF
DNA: TGCGCCAGCAGCTCCCAGGGGCTAGGAGATACGCAGTATTTT

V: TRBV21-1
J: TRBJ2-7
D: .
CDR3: CASSKGERGEQYF
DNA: TGTGCCAGCAGCAAAGGGGAGCGCGGCGAGCAGTACTTC

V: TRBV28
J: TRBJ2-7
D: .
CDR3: CASSLRGYEQYF
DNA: TGTGCCAGCAGTTTGAGAGGTTACGAGCAGTACTTC

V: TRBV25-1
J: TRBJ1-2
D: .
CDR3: CASSGQLPNYGYTF
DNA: TGTGCCAGCAGTGGCCAGTTGCCTAACTATGGCTACACCTTC